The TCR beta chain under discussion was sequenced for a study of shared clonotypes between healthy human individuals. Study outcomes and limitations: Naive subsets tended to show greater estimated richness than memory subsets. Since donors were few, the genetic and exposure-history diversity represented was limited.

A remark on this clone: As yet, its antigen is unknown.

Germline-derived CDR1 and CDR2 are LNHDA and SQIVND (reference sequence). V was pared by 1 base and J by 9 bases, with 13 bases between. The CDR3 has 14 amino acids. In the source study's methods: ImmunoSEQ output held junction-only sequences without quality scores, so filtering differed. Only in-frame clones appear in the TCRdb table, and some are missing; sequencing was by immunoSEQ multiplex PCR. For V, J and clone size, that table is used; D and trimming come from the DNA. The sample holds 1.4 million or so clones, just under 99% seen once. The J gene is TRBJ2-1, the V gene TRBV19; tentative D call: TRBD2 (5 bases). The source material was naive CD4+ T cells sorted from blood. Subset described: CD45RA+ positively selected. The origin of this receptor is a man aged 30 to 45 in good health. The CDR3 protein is CASSIVIVASEQFF. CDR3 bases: TGTGCCAGTAGTATAGTTATCGTAGCGAGTGAGCAGTTCTTC. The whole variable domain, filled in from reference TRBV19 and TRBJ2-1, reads DGGITQSPKYLFRKEGQNVTLSCEQNLNHDAMYWYRQDPGQGLRLIYYSQIVNDFQKGDIAEGYSVSREKKESFPLTVTSAQKNPTAFYLCASSIVIVASEQFFGPGTRLTVL.